These 20 T cell receptor beta chains were sequenced from one sample in a study of control samples from healthy donors and cancer patients. Sequencing used immunoSEQ multiplex PCR; TCRdb keeps in-frame clones, though not all of them. The table includes nearly 200,000 clones, about 91% detected once. The sample was blood. The source is a young man in good health.

The chain employs TRBV11-2 and TRBJ1-4, with 8 bases aligning to TRBD1. This CDR3 has 15 residues. Trimming took 5 bases from V and 5 from J; bases not matched to a gene: 7. Germline CDR1 is SGHAT and CDR2 is FQNNGV. The CDR3 DNA reads as TGTGCCAGCAGCCCCCGGACAGGGATCAATGAAAAACTGTTTTTT. This codes for CASSPRTGINEKLFF.

The J gene is TRBJ2-5, the V gene TRBV3-1 (or the pseudogene TRBV3-2); the D gene is possibly TRBD2 (5 bases). The CDR3 consists of 14 residues. Germline CDR1 and CDR2: LGHDT and YNNKEL (reference sequence). V was trimmed by 5 bases and J by 1 base, leaving 11 bases between them. The CDR3 DNA is TGTGCCAGCAGCTCCCGGGGTGTCCAAGAGACCCAGTACTTC. Encoded protein: CASSSRGVQETQYF.

The CDR3 here is CASSPFGNTIYF. Written as DNA, the CDR3 is TGTGCCAGCAGCCCCTTTGGAAACACCATATATTTT. The chain employs TRBV3-1 (or the pseudogene TRBV3-2) and TRBJ1-3; D not resolved. The V gene lost 4 bases and the J gene lost 3 bases, with 4 bases spanning the gap. The CDR3 is 12 amino acids. Germline V CDR1 and CDR2: LGHDT, YNNKEL (reference sequence).

V and J are TRBV6-5 and TRBJ2-1; no reliable D call. Trimming pared 7 bases from V and 0 bases from J, leaving 7 bases between. CDR3 length: 13 amino acids. Germline CDR1 is MNHEY and CDR2 is SVGAGI. This CDR3 is CASKYGSYNEQFF. The CDR3 nucleotides read TGTGCCAGCAAGTACGGCTCCTACAATGAGCAGTTCTTC.

Only one count was recorded for this clone. The chain links TRBV29-1 to TRBJ1-2; TRBD1 matches at 8 bases. V trimming: 8 bases; J trimming: 0 bases; junction bases outside the gene matches: 8. The length of the CDR3 is 14 residues. In germline, CDR1 is SQVTM, CDR2 ANQGSEA. For the CDR3, the DNA is TGCAGCCCGGGACAGGTAACGGCTAACTATGGCTACACCTTC. This encodes CSPGQVTANYGYTF. Based on the CDR3 plus reference TRBV29-1 and TRBJ1-2, the full variable domain is SAVISQKPSRDICQRGTSLTIQCQVDSQVTMMFWYRQQPGQSLTLIATANQGSEATYESGFVIDKFPISRPNLTFSTLTVSNMSPEDSSIYLCSPGQVTANYGYTFGSGTRLTVV.

The chain joins TRBV20-1 to TRBJ2-3; TRBD2 matches 9 bases. CDR1 is DFQATT, CDR2 SNEGSKA, per germline (reference sequence). This CDR3 spans 15 amino acids. Trimming removed 3 bases from V and 5 bases from J; junction bases left unmatched: 9. The CDR3 nucleotides are TGCAGTGCTAGTCGAGCTAGCGGGGAACAAGATACGCAGTATTTT. Amino acids: CSASRASGEQDTQYF.

This chain uses TRBV2 with TRBJ1-5; a possible D gene is TRBD1 (6 bases). Germline CDR1 is SNHLY and CDR2 is FYNNEI. Trimming pared 6 bases from V and 2 bases from J, leaving 14 bases between. The CDR3 covers 15 residues. The CDR3 spells CASRKGTIGNQPQHF. DNA of the CDR3: TGTGCCAGCAGGAAAGGGACAATTGGCAATCAGCCCCAGCATTTT.

V and J are TRBV25-1 and TRBJ2-1; maybe TRBD1 (6 bases). The CDR3 has 16 amino acids. Trimming removed 5 bases from V and 0 bases from J, with 14 bases in between. Germline lookup yields CDR1 MGHDK and CDR2 SYGVNS. The CDR3 DNA is TGTGCCAGCAGTACTGGACAGATCAGCTCCTACAATGAGCAGTTCTTC. This sequence encodes CASSTGQISSYNEQFF.

The table lists this clone with a count of one. The gene calls are TRBV5-1 and TRBJ1-4; D may be TRBD1 (5 bases). Germline CDR1 is SGHRS and CDR2 is YFSETQ. The CDR3 extends over 15 amino acids. Trimming pared 0 bases from V and 7 bases from J, leaving 13 bases between. For the CDR3, the DNA is TGCGCCAGCAGCTTGGATGGGACTAGAAGTGAAAAACTGTTTTTT. Translation gives CASSLDGTRSEKLFF.

The rearrangement links TRBV19 to TRBJ1-2, with D possibly being TRBD1 (5 bases). Germline V gives CDR1 LNHDA, CDR2 SQIVND (reference sequence). V lost 3 bases to trimming and J lost 5 bases, with 10 bases between them. The CDR3 is made up of 13 amino acids. The CDR3 protein is CASSMMSGYGYTF. CDR3 coding DNA: TGTGCCAGTAGTATGATGTCAGGGTATGGCTACACCTTC. The complete variable domain, with remaining parts taken from reference TRBV19 and TRBJ1-2, reads DGGITQSPKYLFRKEGQNVTLSCEQNLNHDAMYWYRQDPGQGLRLIYYSQIVNDFQKGDIAEGYSVSREKKESFPLTVTSAQKNPTAFYLCASSMMSGYGYTFGSGTRLTVV.

The chain uses TRBV2 and TRBJ2-1; 13 bases match TRBD2. This CDR3 spans 13 amino acids. Per germline, CDR1 SNHLY and CDR2 FYNNEI. Losses at the gene ends were 7 bases for V and 8 bases for J; bases not matched to a gene: 2. CDR3 coding DNA: TGTGCCAGCAACGGACTAGCGGGGGATGAGCAGTTCTTC. It is translated as CASNGLAGDEQFF.

This chain connects TRBV3-1 (or the pseudogene TRBV3-2) to TRBJ1-2, with D unresolved. CDR3 length: 14 residues. In germline, CDR1 is LGHDT, CDR2 YNNKEL (reference sequence). Trimming removed 0 bases at V and 8 bases at J, with 13 bases between. This CDR3 is CASSQEVSGNGYTF. CDR3 bases: TGTGCCAGCAGCCAAGAGGTATCGGGGAACGGCTACACCTTC.

The chain employs TRBV14 and TRBJ2-3; D possibly corresponds to TRBD1 (6 bases). Germline CDR1 is SGHDN and CDR2 is FVKESK. The length of the CDR3 is 15 residues. Trimming took off 4 bases at V and 4 bases at J, with 15 bases between the two ends. The CDR3 spells CASSRGGIGPDTQYF. CDR3 nucleotide sequence: TGTGCCAGCAGCCGAGGGGGAATCGGTCCAGATACGCAGTATTTT. Combining the CDR3 with reference TRBV14 and TRBJ2-3 gives the whole variable domain EAGVTQFPSHSVIEKGQTVTLRCDPISGHDNLYWYRRVMGKEIKFLLHFVKESKQDESGMPNNRFLAERTGGTYSTLKVQPAELEDSGVYFCASSRGGIGPDTQYFGPGTRLTVL.

The chain recombines TRBV7-8 with TRBJ1-6; 11 bases align to TRBD1. CDR3 length equals 19 residues. Unmatched junction bases numbered 14, after V lost 5 bases and J lost 5 bases. The germline gives CDR1 SGHVS, CDR2 FQNEAQ. The CDR3: CASSLKRDRGYFDNSPLHF. CDR3 DNA: TGTGCCAGCAGCCTGAAAAGGGACAGGGGGTATTTCGATAATTCACCCCTCCACTTT.

The chain employs TRBV10-1 and TRBJ2-7; TRBD2 agrees at 7 bases. After removal of 0 bases from V and 6 bases from J, the junction contained 2 bases not matched to a gene. This CDR3 is 13 amino acids long. From germline, CDR1 is WNHNN and CDR2 SYGVQD (reference sequence). The CDR3 spells CASSESSGVEQYF. The CDR3 nucleotides are TGCGCCAGCAGTGAGTCAAGCGGGGTCGAGCAGTACTTC.

J is TRBJ1-1 and V is TRBV2; a possible D gene is TRBD1 (6 bases). V lost 6 bases to trimming and J lost 1 base, with 12 bases between them. This CDR3 contains 14 residues. The germline gives CDR1 SNHLY, CDR2 FYNNEI. Written as DNA, the CDR3 is TGTGCCAGCAGGGGGGGACAAAAGAACACTGAAGCTTTCTTT. Its protein product is CASRGGQKNTEAFF.

The chain couples TRBV9 to TRBJ2-5, with 8 bases fitting TRBD2. CDR3 length: 16 residues. Germline CDR1 SGDLS, CDR2 YYNGEE. Germline trimming cut 6 bases from V and 5 bases from J; bases unmatched to any gene: 15. CDR3 protein: CASTPGGGGRGETQYF. In DNA form, the CDR3 reads TGTGCCAGCACCCCGGGAGGGGGGGGCCGTGGGGAGACCCAGTACTTC.

This clone was detected a few times. The genes are TRBV6-5 and TRBJ1-6; TRBD1 matches at 8 bases. The V and J ends lost 6 bases and 8 bases, in that order; junction bases with no gene match: 6. Germline V gives CDR1 MNHEY, CDR2 SVGAGI. CDR3 length equals 14 residues. The CDR3 loop reads CASRVTGGHSPLHF. The CDR3 DNA reads as TGTGCCAGCAGAGTAACAGGGGGGCATTCACCCCTCCACTTT.

The rearrangement links TRBV29-1 to TRBJ2-2; 7 bases line up with TRBD2. The V and J ends lost 7 bases and 1 base, in that order; junction bases with no gene match: 6. The CDR3 loop spans 14 amino acids. In germline, CDR1 is SQVTM, CDR2 ANQGSEA. The chain's CDR3 is CSGTGGRNTGELFF. Written as DNA, the CDR3 is TGCAGCGGCACGGGGGGTCGGAACACCGGGGAGCTGTTTTTT.

This clone is a singleton in its sample. The rearrangement joins TRBV29-1 to TRBJ1-1, with a tentative D call TRBD1 (6 bases). This CDR3 region has 11 residues. Germline assignment: CDR1 SQVTM and CDR2 ANQGSEA. V was clipped by 7 bases and J by 1 base, with 7 bases between them. The CDR3 nucleotides are TGCAGCGGGGGGCGGAACACTGAAGCTTTCTTT. Translation: CSGGRNTEAFF.